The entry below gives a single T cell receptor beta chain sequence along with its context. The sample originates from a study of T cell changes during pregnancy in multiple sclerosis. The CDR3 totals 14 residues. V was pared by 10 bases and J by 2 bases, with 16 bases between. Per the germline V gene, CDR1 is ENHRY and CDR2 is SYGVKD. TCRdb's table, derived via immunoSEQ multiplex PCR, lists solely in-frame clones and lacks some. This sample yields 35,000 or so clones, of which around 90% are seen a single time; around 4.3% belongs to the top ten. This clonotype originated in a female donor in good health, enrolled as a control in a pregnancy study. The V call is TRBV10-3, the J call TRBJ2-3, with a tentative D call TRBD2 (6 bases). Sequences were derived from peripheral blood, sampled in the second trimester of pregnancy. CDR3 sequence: CATTPGRFTDTQYF. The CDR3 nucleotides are TGTGCCACCACGCCAGGGAGGTTCACAGATACGCAGTATTTT.